This TCR beta chain stems from a study of shared clonotypes between healthy human individuals. About the research overall: Sampling drew on donors who were a couple of women and three men aged 18 to 49. Whole-study results and caveats: Larger estimated richness was generally recorded for naive subsets relative to memory subsets. The sole specimen, blood, was sampled, and tissue repertoires likely differ.

Libraries were prepared by immunoSEQ multiplex PCR; TCRdb keeps only in-frame clonotypes and omits some of them. This sample yields approximately 340,000 clones, of which 70% to 75% are seen a single time; 10% belongs to the top ten. This clone has at least ten counts. Its cognate antigen is unknown. Germline CDR1 reads SNHLY; CDR2 reads FYNNEI. CDR3 length: 13 amino acids. The V end lost 3 bases, the J end lost 10 bases, and 15 bases lay between the germline ends. The material sequenced was memory CD4+ T cells sorted from blood. The subset: CD45RA-negative fraction. J is TRBJ1-2 and V is TRBV2; D not resolved. This sequence was found in a man aged 25 to 40 in good health. The CDR3 sequence: CASSEFREFAYTF. CDR3 bases: TGTGCCAGCAGTGAGTTTCGGGAGTTTGCCTACACCTTC. The full variable domain, its missing parts supplied by reference TRBV2 and TRBJ1-2, is EPEVTQTPSHQVTQMGQEVILRCVPISNHLYFYWYRQILGQKVEFLVSFYNNEISEKSEIFDDQFSVERPDGSNFTLKIRSTKLEDSAMYFCASSEFREFAYTFGSGTRLTVV.